One sample yielded the 9 T cell receptor beta chains listed below, sequenced in a study of cytomegalovirus exposure and HLA in healthy donors. A multiplex PCR was run with 60 Vbeta primers and 13 Jbeta primers. Sequencing was performed with immunoSEQ multiplex PCR; in TCRdb, only in-frame clones are kept and a portion is missing. The table shows some 110,000 clones, with around 76% occurring only once. Source material: PBMCs. Receptors were obtained from a woman in her fifties or sixties in good health and CMV-seropositive.

In its sample, this clone was seen a few times. The rearrangement links TRBV4-3 to TRBJ2-2, with D possibly TRBD1 on 6 matching bases. Germline lookup yields CDR1 LGHNA and CDR2 YSLEER. The CDR3 is 16 residues long. V shed 1 base and J shed 1 base, with 10 bases lying between them. CDR3 loop: CASSQGGQMNTGELFF. For the CDR3, the DNA is TGCGCCAGCAGCCAAGGTGGACAGATGAACACCGGGGAGCTGTTTTTT.

The chain is built from TRBV7-8 and TRBJ1-6; 10 bases align to TRBD1. This CDR3 region has 15 residues. J gave up 6 bases and V 7 bases, and 6 bases lay outside the gene matches. Germline V gene lookup returns CDR1 SGHVS and CDR2 FQNEAQ. In DNA form, the CDR3 reads TGTGCCAGCACTGGGGACAGGGGTATTAATTCACCCCTCCACTTT. Translated: CASTGDRGINSPLHF.

The CDR3 protein is CASQDGRYNEQFF. The CDR3 DNA sequence: TGTGCCAGCCAGGATGGGCGCTACAATGAGCAGTTCTTC. The rearrangement links TRBV5-6 to TRBJ2-1; no reliable D call. Trimming stripped 7 bases from V and 3 bases from J, with 11 bases between. The length of the CDR3 is 13 residues. Germline V gene data show CDR1 as SGHDT and CDR2 as YYEEEE.

The chain links TRBV25-1 to TRBJ2-3; no firm D call. V lost 1 base and J 1 base, leaving 12 bases between the germline ends. CDR3 length: 16 amino acids. Germline V CDR1 and CDR2: MGHDK, SYGVNS. The CDR3 reads CASSEWVEPRTDTQYF. The DNA of the CDR3 is TGTGCCAGCAGTGAATGGGTGGAGCCCCGCACAGATACGCAGTATTTT.

The chain employs TRBV4-1 and TRBJ2-5; 7 nucleotides line up with TRBD1. The ends lost 0 bases at V and 7 bases at J; junction bases unmatched: 11. Germline CDR1 MGHRA, CDR2 YSYEKL. The CDR3 has 16 amino acids. CDR3 DNA: TGCGCCAGCAGCCAAGATTTGGGACACCGGACAGGGACCCAGTACTTC. This gives the protein CASSQDLGHRTGTQYF.

The chain links TRBV6-6 to TRBJ1-1, with 10 bases matching TRBD1. The CDR3 has 15 amino acids. The germline V gene has CDR1 MNHNY and CDR2 SVGAGI (reference sequence). V shed 2 bases, J shed 3 bases, and the junction held 3 bases outside the gene matches. The CDR3 region has the DNA TGTGCCAGCAGTTACGCCGGGACAGGGGACACTGAAGCTTTCTTT. It translates to CASSYAGTGDTEAFF.

The chain uses TRBV6-5 and TRBJ2-7, with 11 positions matching TRBD1. The CDR3 contains 14 residues. The germline V gene encodes CDR1 MNHEY and CDR2 SVGAGI. V lost 8 bases, J lost 4 bases, and 7 bases stayed unmatched. CDR3 sequence: CASHRTGGSYEQYF. The CDR3 nucleotides read TGTGCCAGCCATAGGACAGGGGGCTCTTACGAGCAGTACTTC.

The V gene is TRBV6-6, the J gene TRBJ2-1, with TRBD1 identical over 8 bases. The CDR3 runs 13 residues. The germline V gene encodes CDR1 MNHNY and CDR2 SVGAGI (reference sequence). Trimming cost V 6 bases and J 7 bases; bases outside gene matches: 5. The CDR3 DNA reads TGTGCCAGCAGACAGGGGGGAAAGAATGAGCAGTTCTTC. Translated, it gives CASRQGGKNEQFF.

The chain links TRBV4-3 to TRBJ2-1; D perhaps matches TRBD2 (6 bases). The CDR3 consists of 13 residues. V lost 3 bases and J lost 6, with 9 bases in between. CDR1 is LGHNA and CDR2 is YSLEER in the germline V gene. CDR3 loop: CASSQGLINEQFF. The CDR3 DNA reads TGCGCCAGCAGCCAGGGACTGATCAATGAGCAGTTCTTC.